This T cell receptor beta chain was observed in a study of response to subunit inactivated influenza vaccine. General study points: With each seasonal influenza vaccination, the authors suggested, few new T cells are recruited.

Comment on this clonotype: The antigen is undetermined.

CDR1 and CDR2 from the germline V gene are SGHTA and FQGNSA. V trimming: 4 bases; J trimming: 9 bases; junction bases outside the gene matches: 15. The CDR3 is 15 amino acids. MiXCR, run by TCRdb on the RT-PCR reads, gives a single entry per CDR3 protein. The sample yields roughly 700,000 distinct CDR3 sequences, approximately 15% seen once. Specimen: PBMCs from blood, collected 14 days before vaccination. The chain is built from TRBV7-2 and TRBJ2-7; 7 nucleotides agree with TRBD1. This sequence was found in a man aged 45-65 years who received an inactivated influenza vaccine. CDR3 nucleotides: TGTGCCAGCAGCTCCCAGGGGGACACGGCTACGCGGCAGTACTTC. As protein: CASSSQGDTATRQYF.